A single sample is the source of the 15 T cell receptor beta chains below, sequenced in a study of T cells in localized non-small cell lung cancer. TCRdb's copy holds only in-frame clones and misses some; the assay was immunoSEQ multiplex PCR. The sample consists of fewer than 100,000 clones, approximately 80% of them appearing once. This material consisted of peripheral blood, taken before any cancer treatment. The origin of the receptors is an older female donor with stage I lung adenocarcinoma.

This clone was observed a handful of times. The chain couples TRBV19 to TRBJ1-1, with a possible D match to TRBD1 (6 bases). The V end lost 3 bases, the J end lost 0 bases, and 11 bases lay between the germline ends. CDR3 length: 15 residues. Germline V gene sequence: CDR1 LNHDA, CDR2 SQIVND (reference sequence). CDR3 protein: CASSMGGPLNTEAFF. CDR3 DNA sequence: TGTGCCAGTAGTATGGGGGGCCCCTTGAACACTGAAGCTTTCTTT.

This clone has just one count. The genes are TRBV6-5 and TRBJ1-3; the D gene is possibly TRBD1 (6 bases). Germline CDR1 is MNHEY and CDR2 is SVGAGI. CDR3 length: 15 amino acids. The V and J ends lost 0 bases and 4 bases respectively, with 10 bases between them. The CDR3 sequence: CASSYSQQGGNTIYF. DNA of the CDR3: TGTGCCAGCAGTTACTCGCAACAGGGCGGAAACACCATATATTTT.

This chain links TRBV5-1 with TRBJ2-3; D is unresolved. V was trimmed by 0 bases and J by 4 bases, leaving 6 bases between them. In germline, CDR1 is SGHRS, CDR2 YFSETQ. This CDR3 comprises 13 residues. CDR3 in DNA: TGCGCCAGCAGCTTGGTCTATGCAGATACGCAGTATTTT. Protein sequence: CASSLVYADTQYF.

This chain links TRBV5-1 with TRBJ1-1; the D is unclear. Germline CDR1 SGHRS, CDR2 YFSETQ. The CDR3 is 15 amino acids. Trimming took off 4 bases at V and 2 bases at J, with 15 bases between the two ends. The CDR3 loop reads CASSLVLSGNTEAFF. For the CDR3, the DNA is TGCGCCAGCAGCCTGGTGCTCTCCGGTAACACTGAAGCTTTCTTT.

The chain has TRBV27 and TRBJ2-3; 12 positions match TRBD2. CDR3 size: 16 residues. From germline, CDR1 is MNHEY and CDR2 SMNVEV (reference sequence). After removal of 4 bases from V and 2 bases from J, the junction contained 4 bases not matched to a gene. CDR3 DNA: TGTGCCAGCAGTTCTCTAGCGGGAGGGCCCACAGATACGCAGTATTTT. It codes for CASSSLAGGPTDTQYF.

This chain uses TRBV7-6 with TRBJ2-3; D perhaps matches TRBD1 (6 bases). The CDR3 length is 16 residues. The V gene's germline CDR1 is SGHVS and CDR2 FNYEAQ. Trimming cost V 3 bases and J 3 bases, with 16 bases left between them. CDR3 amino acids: CASSFGTGKWTDTQYF. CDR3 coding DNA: TGTGCCAGCAGCTTTGGAACAGGGAAGTGGACAGATACGCAGTATTTT. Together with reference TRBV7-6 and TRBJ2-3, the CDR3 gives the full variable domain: GAGVSQSPRYKVTKRGQDVALRCDPISGHVSLYWYRQALGQGPEFLTYFNYEAQQDKSGLPNDRFSAERPEGSISTLTIQRTEQRDSAMYRCASSFGTGKWTDTQYFGPGTRLTVL.

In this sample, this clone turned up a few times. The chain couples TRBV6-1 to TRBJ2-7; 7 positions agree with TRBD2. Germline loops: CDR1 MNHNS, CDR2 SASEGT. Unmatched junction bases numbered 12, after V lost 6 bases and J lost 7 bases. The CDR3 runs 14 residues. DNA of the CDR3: TGTGCCAGCAGCCTCCTGGTGCGGGAGAGGGAGCAGTACTTC. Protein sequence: CASSLLVREREQYF.

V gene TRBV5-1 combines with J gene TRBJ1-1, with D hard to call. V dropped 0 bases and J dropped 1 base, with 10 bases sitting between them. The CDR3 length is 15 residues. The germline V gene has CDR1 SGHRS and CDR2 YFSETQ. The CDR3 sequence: CASSLVGGRNTEAFF. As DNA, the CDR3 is TGCGCCAGCAGCTTGGTGGGAGGCAGGAACACTGAAGCTTTCTTT.

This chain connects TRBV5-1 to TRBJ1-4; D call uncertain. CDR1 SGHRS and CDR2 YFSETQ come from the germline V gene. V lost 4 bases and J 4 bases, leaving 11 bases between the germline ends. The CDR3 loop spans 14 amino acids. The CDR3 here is CASSMDARNEKLFF. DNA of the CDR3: TGCGCCAGCAGCATGGACGCCCGTAATGAAAAACTGTTTTTT.

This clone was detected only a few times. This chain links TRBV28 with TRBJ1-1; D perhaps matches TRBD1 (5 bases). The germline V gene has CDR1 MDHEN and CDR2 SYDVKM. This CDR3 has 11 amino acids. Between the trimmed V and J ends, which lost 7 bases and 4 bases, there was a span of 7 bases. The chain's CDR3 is CASTGPTEAFF. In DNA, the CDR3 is TGTGCCAGCACGGGGCCCACTGAAGCTTTCTTT.

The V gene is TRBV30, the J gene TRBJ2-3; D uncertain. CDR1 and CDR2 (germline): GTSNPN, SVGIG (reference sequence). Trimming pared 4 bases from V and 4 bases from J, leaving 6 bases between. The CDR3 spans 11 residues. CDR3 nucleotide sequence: TGTGCCTGGACGTTATCAGATACGCAGTATTTT. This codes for CAWTLSDTQYF.

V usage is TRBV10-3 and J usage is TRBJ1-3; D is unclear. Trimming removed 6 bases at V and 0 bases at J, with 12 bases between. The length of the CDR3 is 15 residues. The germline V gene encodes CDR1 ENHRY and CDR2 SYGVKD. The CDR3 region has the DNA TGTGCCATCAGACCGGACGTGCGCTCTGGAAACACCATATATTTT. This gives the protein CAIRPDVRSGNTIYF.

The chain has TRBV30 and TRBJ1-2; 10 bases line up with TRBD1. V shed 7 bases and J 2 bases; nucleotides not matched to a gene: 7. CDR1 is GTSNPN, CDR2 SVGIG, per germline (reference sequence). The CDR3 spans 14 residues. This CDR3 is CALISTGGNYGYTF. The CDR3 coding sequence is TGTGCCTTAATTTCGACAGGGGGCAACTATGGCTACACCTTC.

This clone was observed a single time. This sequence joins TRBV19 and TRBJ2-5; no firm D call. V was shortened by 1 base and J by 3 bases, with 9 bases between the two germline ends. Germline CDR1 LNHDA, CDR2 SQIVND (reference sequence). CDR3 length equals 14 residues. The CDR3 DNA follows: TGTGCCAGTAGTATAGGTTGGCAGAAAGAGACCCAGTACTTC. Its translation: CASSIGWQKETQYF.

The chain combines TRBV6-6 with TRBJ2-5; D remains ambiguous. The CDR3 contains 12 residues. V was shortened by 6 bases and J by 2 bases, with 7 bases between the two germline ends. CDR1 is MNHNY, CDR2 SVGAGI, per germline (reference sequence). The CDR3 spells CASRNPQETQYF. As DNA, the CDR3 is TGTGCCAGCAGGAACCCTCAAGAGACCCAGTACTTC.